This T cell receptor beta chain was documented in a study of T cell responses to AZD1222 COVID-19 vaccine. Study-wide results and caveats: Donors were largely white British and mainly female; clonal diversity was possibly underestimated. Reports say nearly half of spike-specific TCRs go after unmutated variant regions. Spike regions recognized by vaccine-associated CD4 TCRs spanned the protein, led by 160-218 and 743-854. The number of AZD1222 recipients seropositive at baseline was only six.

A word on this clone: Its matching antigen is unknown.

Generated by immunoSEQ multiplex PCR, the TCRdb table keeps only in-frame clones and is missing some. The listing records about 140,000 clones. This CDR3 has 16 residues. Trimming pared 0 bases from V and 4 bases from J, leaving 15 bases between. Germline V CDR1 and CDR2: SGHNT, YYREEE (reference sequence). V and J are TRBV5-4 and TRBJ2-3; TRBD2 is a possible D gene (5 bases). The sequenced material came from peripheral blood. The sequence was collected from an adult in good health. In DNA form, the CDR3 reads TGTGCCAGCAGCTTGGTCGGTGAGAGGGTTGCAGATACGCAGTATTTT. It encodes CASSLVGERVADTQYF.